These 15 T cell receptor beta chains originate from one sample sequenced in a study of blood T cell repertoires in COVID-19. Profiled with immunoSEQ multiplex PCR; TCRdb holds only in-frame clones, not every one. The sample records fewer than 350,000 clones, around 86% being singletons. The sequencing input was peripheral blood. These receptors came from a woman in her sixties with active or convalescent COVID-19.

This sequence joins TRBV7-9 and TRBJ2-6, with 7 nucleotides matching TRBD1. This CDR3 region has 17 residues. Germline V lookup: CDR1 SEHNR, CDR2 FQNEAQ (reference sequence). V lost 0 bases, J lost 3 bases, and 5 bases stayed unmatched. CDR3 nucleotide sequence: TGTGCCAGCAGCTTAGCAGGGACAGCCCGTGGGGCCAACGTCCTGACTTTC. It yields the protein CASSLAGTARGANVLTF.

The J gene is TRBJ2-3, the V gene TRBV4-3, with 8 bases that match TRBD2. Germline-derived CDR1 and CDR2 are LGHNA and YSLEER. The CDR3 contains 16 residues. V shed 0 bases, J shed 1 base, and the junction held 3 bases outside the gene matches. The CDR3: CASSQDGSGGTDTQYF. CDR3 bases: TGCGCCAGCAGCCAAGACGGTAGCGGGGGCACAGATACGCAGTATTTT.

This clone was seen a single time. The genes are TRBV19 and TRBJ1-5, with 8 bases that match TRBD1. The J segment lost 0 bases and the V segment lost 4 bases, leaving 8 bases of the junction unmatched. Germline CDR1 and CDR2: LNHDA and SQIVND (reference sequence). The CDR3 has 17 residues. The CDR3 DNA follows: TGTGCCAGTAGTACTTTAAGGACAGGGTTTAGCAATCAGCCCCAGCATTTT. Its protein is CASSTLRTGFSNQPQHF.

The gene calls are TRBV2 and TRBJ1-2, with D perhaps TRBD1 (5 bases). V dropped 6 bases and J dropped 8 bases, with 16 bases sitting between them. The germline V gene encodes CDR1 SNHLY and CDR2 FYNNEI. The CDR3 sequence is 13 residues long. The CDR3 loop reads CASRQDVPAGYTF. CDR3 DNA: TGTGCCAGCAGACAGGACGTCCCCGCAGGCTACACCTTC. The full variable domain, with the rest looked up from reference TRBV2 and TRBJ1-2, is EPEVTQTPSHQVTQMGQEVILRCVPISNHLYFYWYRQILGQKVEFLVSFYNNEISEKSEIFDDQFSVERPDGSNFTLKIRSTKLEDSAMYFCASRQDVPAGYTFGSGTRLTVV.

The genes are TRBV10-3 and TRBJ1-1; 8 bases fit TRBD1. CDR3 length equals 17 residues. Germline CDR1 is ENHRY and CDR2 is SYGVKD. Trimming removed 6 bases from V and 1 base from J; junction bases left unmatched: 13. The CDR3 sequence is CAISPGQGRIKNTEAFF. The CDR3 nucleotides are TGTGCCATCAGCCCAGGACAGGGACGGATCAAGAACACTGAAGCTTTCTTT.

V usage is TRBV3-1 (or the pseudogene TRBV3-2) and J usage is TRBJ2-3, with D tentatively TRBD2 (6 bases). CDR3 length: 13 residues. The germline V and J ends were trimmed by 2 bases and 7 bases, with 10 bases remaining between them. Germline V gene lookup returns CDR1 LGHDT and CDR2 YNNKEL (reference sequence). CDR3: CASSQTAGNTQYF. For the CDR3, the DNA is TGTGCCAGCAGCCAAACGGCGGGAAATACGCAGTATTTT.

The chain recombines TRBV7-9 with TRBJ2-5, with a possible D match to TRBD2 (7 bases). This CDR3 comprises 15 residues. Germline values: CDR1 SEHNR, CDR2 FQNEAQ (reference sequence). The germline V and J ends were trimmed by 5 bases and 4 bases, with 17 bases remaining between them. The CDR3 spells CASSGHWRGRETQYF. The CDR3 DNA sequence: TGTGCCAGCAGCGGGCATTGGCGGGGGCGAGAGACCCAGTACTTC.

This sequence joins TRBV3-1 (or the pseudogene TRBV3-2) and TRBJ2-2; TRBD2 matches at 10 bases. Germline V gene data show CDR1 as LGHDT and CDR2 as YNNKEL (reference sequence). The CDR3 contains 17 residues. The junction had 4 bases not matched to a gene; V was cut back by 3 bases and J by 0 bases. CDR3 coding DNA: TGTGCCAGCAGCCACCAGCTAGCGGGGGCGAACACCGGGGAGCTGTTTTTT. This gives the protein CASSHQLAGANTGELFF.

The CDR3 here is CASSSSTGEGASYTF. CDR3 nucleotide sequence: TGTGCCAGCAGCTCATCGACTGGGGAGGGAGCAAGCTACACCTTC. The chain links TRBV13 to TRBJ1-2; D is ambiguous. The V gene lost 4 bases and the J gene lost 9 bases, with 21 bases spanning the gap. The CDR3 covers 15 residues. Germline V gives CDR1 PRHDT, CDR2 FYEKMQ (reference sequence).

V is TRBV4-1 and J is TRBJ1-1; D gene uncertain. The CDR3 spans 15 residues. Germline assignment: CDR1 MGHRA and CDR2 YSYEKL. V lost 6 bases, J lost 6 bases, and 20 bases lay in between. The chain's CDR3 is CASRSMRVSNAEAFF. In DNA, the CDR3 is TGCGCCAGCAGGAGTATGAGGGTTAGTAACGCTGAAGCTTTCTTT.

The chain carries TRBV7-8 and TRBJ2-3; 8 nucleotides align to TRBD2. CDR1 and CDR2 from the germline V gene are SGHVS and FQNEAQ. The CDR3 runs 15 residues. V was pared by 5 bases and J by 6 bases, with 10 bases of the junction left unmatched. The CDR3 region has the DNA TGTGCCAGCAGCCCCGGGGGGGCGGGGGGTGATACGCAGTATTTT. As protein: CASSPGGAGGDTQYF.

The chain employs TRBV5-1 and TRBJ2-2; TRBD2 agrees at 10 bases. CDR3 length: 17 amino acids. Germline loops: CDR1 SGHRS, CDR2 YFSETQ. V shed 4 bases and J 4 bases; nucleotides not matched to a gene: 10. The CDR3, as DNA: TGCGCCAGCAGCCTAGGCAGCGGGGGGGCCAGCACCGGGGAGCTGTTTTTT. Its protein is CASSLGSGGASTGELFF.

The rearrangement uses TRBV21-1 and TRBJ1-5. TRBV21-1 is tagged as a pseudogene. The CDR3 runs 11 residues. For the CDR3, the DNA is TGTGCCAGCAGCAAATCGCAGCCCCAGCATTTT. This translates into CASSKSQPQHF.

Worth noting for this clone: This sample also contains other DNA sequences that code for the same CDR3. This chain joins TRBV3-1 (or the pseudogene TRBV3-2) and TRBJ1-1, with D possibly matching TRBD1 (5 bases). Germline CDR1 LGHDT, CDR2 YNNKEL (reference sequence). V lost 1 base and J lost 7, with 7 bases in between. The CDR3 is made up of 12 amino acids. CDR3 residues: CASSQGGREAFF. DNA of the CDR3: TGTGCCAGCAGCCAAGGGGGCCGTGAAGCTTTCTTT.

This chain joins TRBV9 and TRBJ2-6; 10 bases line up with TRBD1. The CDR3 extends over 19 amino acids. V gave up 0 bases and J gave up 1 base; unmatched junction bases: 7. Germline values: CDR1 SGDLS, CDR2 YYNGEE. CDR3 sequence (DNA): TGTGCCAGCAGCGTAGGCCCCGGACAGGGGGGATCTGGGGCCAACGTCCTGACTTTC. Protein product: CASSVGPGQGGSGANVLTF.